The clone carrying this T cell receptor (beta chain) has just a few counts. The sample carries other DNA sequences with the same CDR3. The method was immunoSEQ multiplex PCR; TCRdb's version includes in-frame clones alone and lacks a portion of them. The repertoire holds 300,000 to 350,000 clones, with more than 70% as singletons. The V gene's germline CDR1 is MDHEN and CDR2 SYDVKM. This CDR3 comprises 14 residues. The ends were cut back, 3 bases at V and 5 bases at J, with 11 bases in the middle. This specimen comes from a study of blood T cell repertoires in COVID-19. Across the study: The study drew acute and convalescent COVID-19 samples from the United States, Italy and Spain.

This TCR derives from an older woman with COVID-19, enrolled during active disease. The sample taken for sequencing was peripheral blood. The chain is built from TRBV28 and TRBJ1-5; D is ambiguous. The CDR3 sequence is CASSLVQTYQPQHF. The CDR3 DNA reads as TGTGCCAGCAGTTTGGTACAGACCTATCAGCCCCAGCATTTT. Complete variable domain (other parts from reference TRBV28 and TRBJ1-5): DVKVTQSSRYLVKRTGEKVFLECVQDMDHENMFWYRQDPGLGLRLIYFSYDVKMKEKGDIPEGYSVSREKKERFSLILESASTNQTSMYLCASSLVQTYQPQHFGDGTRLSIL.